What follows are 25 T cell receptor beta chains derived from one specimen sequenced in a study of metastatic and nonmetastatic thyroid tumors (TCRdb year 2020). No treatment had been received by any patient before thyroid surgery. The method was PCR. Instrument on record: Illumina HiSeq 4000. The public reads were run again by TCRdb, first through fastp at Q25 and then through MiXCR, and only productive beta chains were kept. Counted in this sample were about 59,000 clones; around 15% of them appeared once. The ten largest clonotypes hold around 9% of the sample. The sequencing sample was made of blood. These TCRs come from a male donor with papillary thyroid cancer or a benign thyroid nodule (not recorded which). Some clones in this sample may be carry-over from other donors' samples.

In its sample, this clone was seen many times. The genes are TRBV7-9 and TRBJ2-2; D may correspond to TRBD1 or TRBD2 (5 bases each). V lost 1 base to trimming and J lost 4 bases, with 10 bases between them. The CDR3 covers 15 residues. Per germline, CDR1 SEHNR and CDR2 FQNEAQ (reference sequence). The CDR3 nucleotides are TGTGCCAGCAGCTTAGACGGGGCCACCACCGGGGAGCTGTTTTTT. Its protein is CASSLDGATTGELFF.

CDR3 protein: CAMESLAGGLIISNQGEETQYF. CDR3 in DNA: TGTGCTATGGAAAGTCTAGCGGGAGGGCTTATAATTTCCAATCAAGGTGAAGAGACCCAGTACTTC. The chain employs TRBV19 and TRBJ2-5; TRBD2 matches 12 bases. This CDR3 region has 22 residues. Germline CDR1 reads LNHDA; CDR2 reads SQIVND (reference sequence). Together with reference TRBV19 and TRBJ2-5, the CDR3 gives the full variable domain: DGGITQSPKYLFRKEGQNVTLSCEQNLNHDAMYWYRQDPGQGLRLIYYSQIVNDFQKGDIAEGYSVSREKKESFPLTVTSAQKNPTAFYLCAMESLAGGLIISNQGEETQYFGPGTRLLVL.

The genes are TRBV10-3 and TRBJ2-2; TRBD1 is a possible D gene (6 bases). V was cut by 11 bases and J by 6 bases, with 22 bases left in between. Per germline, CDR1 ENHRY and CDR2 SYGVKD. The CDR3 contains 15 residues. The CDR3 nucleotides read TGTGCCGTCAAACCACAGGGCGTCGGCGCCGGGGAGCTGTTTTTT. It yields the protein CAVKPQGVGAGELFF.

This clone has more than one count but fewer than ten. The rearrangement uses TRBV27 and TRBJ2-7; the match to TRBD1 covers 8 bases. Germline lookup yields CDR1 MNHEY and CDR2 SMNVEV (reference sequence). This CDR3 spans 13 amino acids. V lost 6 bases to trimming and J lost 9 bases; unmatched junction nucleotides: 10. The CDR3 sequence: CASSGRGLWGQYV. In DNA, the CDR3 is TGTGCCAGCAGCGGCAGGGGGCTATGGGGGCAGTACGTC.

The rearrangement uses TRBV6-5 and TRBJ2-7, with TRBD1 as a possible D gene (5 bases). The germline gives CDR1 MNHEY, CDR2 SVGAGI. This CDR3 has 15 residues. Trimming shortened V by 2 bases and J by 3 bases, and 14 bases separated the two germline ends. CDR3 bases: TGTGCCAGCAGTTACGTTGTGGCAGGGATCTACGAGCAGTACTTC. This encodes CASSYVVAGIYEQYF.

This clone has a count of ten or more. The rearrangement links TRBV19 to TRBJ1-5; D may be TRBD1 (6 bases). Germline V gives CDR1 LNHDA, CDR2 SQIVND (reference sequence). The V and J ends lost 0 bases and 2 bases respectively, with 11 bases between them. The CDR3 is 16 residues long. As DNA, the CDR3 is TGTGCCAGTAGTATAGACGGGGGCAGGGGCAATCAGCCCCAGCATTTT. Its protein product is CASSIDGGRGNQPQHF.

The chain couples TRBV20-1 to TRBJ2-3, with D tentatively TRBD1 or TRBD2 (6 bases each). CDR1 and CDR2 (germline): DFQATT, SNEGSKA (reference sequence). V was cut by 5 bases and J by 2 bases, with 17 bases left in between. The CDR3 runs to 15 residues. The CDR3 coding sequence is TGCAGTGCTGGTCGGGGGACATGGCTCACAGATACGCAGTATTTT. Translating it yields CSAGRGTWLTDTQYF.

The chain uses TRBV9 and TRBJ1-1, with D tentatively TRBD1 (5 bases). Germline values: CDR1 SGDLS, CDR2 YYNGEE. The CDR3 contains 16 residues. V gave up 3 bases and J gave up 4 bases, with 19 bases separating them. This CDR3 reads CASSGRPGVVITEAFF. In nucleotides, the CDR3 is TGTGCCAGCAGCGGCCGCCCGGGGGTGGTAATCACTGAAGCTTTCTTT.

This clone was detected many times. The chain couples TRBV27 to TRBJ2-1; tentative D call: TRBD2 (8 bases). The CDR3 totals 16 residues. Per germline, CDR1 MNHEY and CDR2 SMNVEV (reference sequence). The ends were cut back, 5 bases at V and 3 bases at J, with 17 bases in the middle. The CDR3 loop is CASSGPGGGLYNEQFF. DNA for the CDR3: TGTGCCAGCAGTGGCCCGGGAGGGGGCCTCTACAATGAGCAGTTCTTC.

This clone occurred many times. A much larger clone differs from this one at a single base, so this may be a read error. V usage is TRBV6-2 or TRBV6-3 and J usage is TRBJ2-2; 8 bases are a match to TRBD1. This CDR3 has 16 amino acids. Germline assignment: CDR1 MNHEY and CDR2 SVGEGT. V trimming: 7 bases; J trimming: 6 bases; junction bases outside the gene matches: 13. DNA for the CDR3: TGTGCCAGCATAGACCGGAACGACAGGGGACCCGGGGAGCTGTTTTTT. This encodes CASIDRNDRGPGELFF.

This clone was recorded a few times. V is TRBV12-3 or TRBV12-4 and J is TRBJ1-2, with D hard to call. V lost 4 bases to trimming and J lost 5 bases, with 14 bases between them. The length of the CDR3 is 14 residues. In DNA, the CDR3 is TGTGCCAGCAGTTCCATAGTGGGAACATATGGCTACACCTTC. Translating it yields CASSSIVGTYGYTF.

Notes on this clone: With a much larger clone just one base away, this may be a read error. The chain couples TRBV28 to TRBJ2-3, with D perhaps TRBD1 (6 bases). Looked up from germline, CDR1 is MDHEN and CDR2 is SYDVKM. CDR3 length: 11 residues. This chain's CDR3 is CATSDPDSADF. CDR3 nucleotides: TGTGCCACATCAGACCCGGACAGTGCCGATTTT.

This clone was seen a few times. V usage is TRBV5-4 and J usage is TRBJ2-1; D gene ambiguous. The CDR3 spans 13 residues. From germline, CDR1 is SGHNT and CDR2 YYREEE (reference sequence). V was shortened by 3 bases and J by 7 bases, with 11 bases between the two germline ends. The CDR3 is CASSSALRNEQFF. In DNA form, the CDR3 reads TGTGCCAGCAGCTCGGCCCTAAGGAATGAGCAGTTCTTC.

Regarding this clone: A much larger clone sits a single nucleotide away, making a read error possible. The rearrangement links TRBV11-1 to TRBJ2-1, with D maybe TRBD1 (6 bases). This CDR3 region has 15 residues. V lost 4 bases and J 8 bases, leaving 18 bases between the germline ends. The V gene's germline CDR1 is SGHAT and CDR2 FQDESV (reference sequence). CDR3 residues: CASSSWTVQFDEQFF. CDR3 coding DNA: TGTGCCAGCAGCTCATGGACAGTCCAATTCGATGAGCAGTTCTTC. The full variable domain, completed using reference TRBV11-1 and TRBJ2-1, is EAEVAQSPRYKITEKSQAVAFWCDPISGHATLYWYRQILGQGPELLVQFQDESVVDDSQLPKDRFSAERLKGVDSTLKIQPAELGDSAMYLCASSSWTVQFDEQFFGPGTRLTVL.

This clone was seen a handful of times. At one of its ends the junction is not consistent with the germline gene, which may arise from a read error. The chain carries TRBV2 and TRBJ1-4; 9 nucleotides line up with TRBD1. Germline assignment: CDR1 SNHLY and CDR2 FYNNEI. The CDR3 contains 12 residues. The CDR3 protein is CASSETRDRALF. The DNA for the CDR3 is TGTGCCAGCAGTGAAACAAGGGACAGGGCCCTTTTT.

This clone was seen ten or more times. The J gene is TRBJ1-1, the V gene TRBV5-1; no clear D. The CDR3 runs 11 residues. V dropped 0 bases and J dropped 8 bases, with 5 bases sitting between them. In germline, CDR1 is SGHRS, CDR2 YFSETQ. The CDR3 sequence is CASSLEKEAFF. In DNA, the CDR3 is TGCGCCAGCAGCTTGGAGAAAGAAGCTTTCTTT.

This clone has more than one count but fewer than ten. The chain has TRBV12-3 or TRBV12-4 and TRBJ2-1; a weak D match, TRBD1 (5 bases). The CDR3 length is 14 residues. Trimming stripped 8 bases from V and 6 bases from J, with 17 bases between. The chain's CDR3 is CASGAQVIVNEQFF. CDR3 nucleotide sequence: TGTGCCAGCGGGGCACAGGTAATTGTCAATGAGCAGTTCTTC.

This clone was detected only a few times. At one end, the junction sequence differs from germline, possibly due to a read error. The CDR3 sequence: CSSSPGPGNTGELFF. The DNA for the CDR3 is TGTTCCAGCAGTCCCGGCCCTGGGAATACCGGTGAGCTGTTTTTT. This chain connects TRBV6-1 to TRBJ2-2; D unclear. The germline gives CDR1 MNHNS, CDR2 SASEGT. The CDR3 contains 15 residues.

This clone has at least ten counts. J is TRBJ2-7 and V is TRBV18, with TRBD1 matching 8 bases. V dropped 3 bases and J dropped 2; count of bases not matched to a gene: 3. Germline-derived CDR1 and CDR2 are KGHSH and LQKENI. This CDR3 has 14 amino acids. CDR3 residues: CASSPGTGTYEQYF. The CDR3 DNA is TGTGCCAGCTCACCCGGGACAGGCACCTACGAGCAGTACTTC. The entire variable domain, with the rest obtained from reference TRBV18 and TRBJ2-7, is as follows: NAGVMQNPRHLVRRRGQEARLRCSPMKGHSHVYWYRQLPEEGLKFMVYLQKENIIDESGMPKERFSAEFPKEGPSILRIQQVVRGDSAAYFCASSPGTGTYEQYFGPGTRLTVT.

This clone was observed at least ten times. This sequence joins TRBV20-1 and TRBJ2-2; a weak D match, TRBD2 (5 bases). The length of the CDR3 is 14 residues. V was cut by 4 bases and J by 2 bases, with 11 bases left in between. Per the germline V gene, CDR1 is DFQATT and CDR2 is SNEGSKA (reference sequence). The CDR3 DNA is TGCAGTGCTAACGGGGTCGGAAACACCGGGGAGCTGTTTTTT. Encoded protein: CSANGVGNTGELFF.

This clone showed up many times. The chain links TRBV7-6 to TRBJ2-5, with 8 bases identical to TRBD2. Trimming removed 5 bases from V and 1 base from J; junction bases left unmatched: 3. The CDR3 length is 14 residues. Germline CDR1 is SGHVS and CDR2 is FNYEAQ. This CDR3 reads CASSPSGSQETQYF. CDR3 in DNA: TGTGCCAGCAGCCCCAGCGGGAGCCAAGAGACCCAGTACTTC.

At least ten counts were recorded for this clone. The V and J genes are TRBV6-2 or TRBV6-3 and TRBJ2-6, with D uncertain. Per germline, CDR1 MNHEY and CDR2 SVGEGT. The CDR3 spans 15 residues. Trimming cost V 5 bases and J 0 bases, with 8 bases left between them. CDR3 nucleotides: TGTGCCAGCAGTGTGAGCAGCTCTGGGGCCAACGTCCTGACTTTC. Its translation: CASSVSSSGANVLTF.

V usage is TRBV7-3 and J usage is TRBJ2-5; TRBD1 matches 7 bases. The ends lost 3 bases at V and 8 bases at J; junction bases unmatched: 12. The CDR3 length is 15 residues. CDR1 and CDR2 (germline): SGHTA, FQGTGA. The chain's CDR3 is CASSLGQCGRDTQYF. CDR3 nucleotide sequence: TGTGCCAGCAGCTTGGGACAGTGTGGTCGGGATACCCAGTACTTC.

In this sample, this clone turned up many times. V gene TRBV24-1 combines with J gene TRBJ2-5; D is uncertain. V lost 0 bases to trimming and J lost 0 bases, with 4 bases between them. The CDR3 runs 14 residues. Germline CDR1 and CDR2: KGHDR and SFDVKD. CDR3 in amino acids: CATSDLRNQETQYF. CDR3 nucleotide sequence: TGTGCCACCAGTGATTTGCGGAACCAAGAGACCCAGTACTTC.

Ten or more counts support this clone. The chain employs TRBV5-5 and TRBJ2-7; perhaps TRBD1 as D (5 bases). This CDR3 spans 14 amino acids. Germline V gives CDR1 SGHKS, CDR2 YYEKEE (reference sequence). Deletions cut 4 bases from V and 0 bases from J, with 11 bases between. The CDR3 nucleotides read TGTGCCAGCAGCCTCCCCACAGGCTCCTACGAGCAGTACTTC. Its translation is CASSLPTGSYEQYF.